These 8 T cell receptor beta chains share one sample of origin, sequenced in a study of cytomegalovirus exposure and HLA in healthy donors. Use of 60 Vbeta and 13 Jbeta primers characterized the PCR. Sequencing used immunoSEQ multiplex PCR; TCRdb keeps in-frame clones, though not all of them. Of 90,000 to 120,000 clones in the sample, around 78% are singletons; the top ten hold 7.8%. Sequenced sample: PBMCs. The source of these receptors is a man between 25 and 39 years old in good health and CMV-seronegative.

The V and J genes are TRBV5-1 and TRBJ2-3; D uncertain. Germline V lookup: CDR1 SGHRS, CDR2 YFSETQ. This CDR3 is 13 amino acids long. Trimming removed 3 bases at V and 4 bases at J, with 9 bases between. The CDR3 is CASSSTLADTQYF. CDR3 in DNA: TGCGCCAGCAGCTCGACATTAGCAGATACGCAGTATTTT.

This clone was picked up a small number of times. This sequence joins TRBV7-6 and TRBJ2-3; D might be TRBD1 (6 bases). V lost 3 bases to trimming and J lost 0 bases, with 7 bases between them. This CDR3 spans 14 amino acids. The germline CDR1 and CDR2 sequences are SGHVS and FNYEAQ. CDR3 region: CASSLGASTDTQYF. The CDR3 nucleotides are TGTGCCAGCAGCTTGGGGGCCAGCACAGATACGCAGTATTTT.

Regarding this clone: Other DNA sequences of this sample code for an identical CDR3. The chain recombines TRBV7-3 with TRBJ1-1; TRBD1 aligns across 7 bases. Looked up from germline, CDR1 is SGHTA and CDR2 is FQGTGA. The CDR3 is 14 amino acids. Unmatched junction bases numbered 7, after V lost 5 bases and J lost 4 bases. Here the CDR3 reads CASSPQGSFTEAFF. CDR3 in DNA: TGTGCCAGCAGCCCACAGGGGAGTTTCACTGAAGCTTTCTTT.

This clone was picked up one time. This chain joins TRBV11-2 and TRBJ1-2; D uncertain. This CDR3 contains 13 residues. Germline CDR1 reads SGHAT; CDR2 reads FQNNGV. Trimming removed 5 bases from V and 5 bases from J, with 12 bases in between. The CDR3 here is CASSPESGYGYTF. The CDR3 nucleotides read TGTGCCAGCAGCCCCGAGTCGGGTTATGGCTACACCTTC.

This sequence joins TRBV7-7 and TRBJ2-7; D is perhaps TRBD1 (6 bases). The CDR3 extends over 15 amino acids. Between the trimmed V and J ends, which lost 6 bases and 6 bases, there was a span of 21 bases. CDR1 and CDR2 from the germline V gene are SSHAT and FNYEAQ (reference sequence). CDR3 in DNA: TGTGCCAGCAGTCCGGACAGACATGGACTGGGCGAGCAGTACTTC. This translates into CASSPDRHGLGEQYF.

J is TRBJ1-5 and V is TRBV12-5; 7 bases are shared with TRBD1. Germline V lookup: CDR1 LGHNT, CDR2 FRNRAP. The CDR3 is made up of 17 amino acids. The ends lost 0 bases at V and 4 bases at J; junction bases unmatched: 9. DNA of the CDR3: TGTGCTAGTGGTTTGGTAAACAGGGGTGTTGGTAATCAGCCCCAGCATTTT. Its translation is CASGLVNRGVGNQPQHF.

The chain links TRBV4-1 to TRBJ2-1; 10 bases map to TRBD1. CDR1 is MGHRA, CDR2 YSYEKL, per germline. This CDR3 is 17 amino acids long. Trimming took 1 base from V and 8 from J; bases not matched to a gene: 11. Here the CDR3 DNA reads TGCGCCAGCAGCCAAGGATTAGTCGGGACAGGGGTCGATGAGCAGTTCTTC. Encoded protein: CASSQGLVGTGVDEQFF.

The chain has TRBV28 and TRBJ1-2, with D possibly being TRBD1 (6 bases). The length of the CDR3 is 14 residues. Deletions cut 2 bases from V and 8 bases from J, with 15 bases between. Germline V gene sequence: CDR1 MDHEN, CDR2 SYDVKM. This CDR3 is CASSLPQGRGGYTF. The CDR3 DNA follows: TGTGCCAGCAGTTTACCGCAGGGGAGGGGGGGCTACACCTTC.